The 9 T cell receptor beta chains below all came from one sample that was sequenced in a study of T cell responses to AZD1222 COVID-19 vaccine. Profiling relied on immunoSEQ multiplex PCR, and the TCRdb table lists in-frame clones only, not all of them. The data show approximately 160,000 clones, approximately 90% seen once. The starting material was peripheral blood, obtained on day 0 of AZD1222 vaccination. The receptors stem from an adult in good health.

The rearrangement joins TRBV4-3 to TRBJ1-6; D unresolved. CDR1 is LGHNA and CDR2 is YSLEER in the germline V gene. The CDR3 loop spans 13 amino acids. Trimming removed 1 base at V and 6 bases at J, with 4 bases between. The DNA of the CDR3 is TGCGCCAGCAGCCAAGGGCGTAATTCACCCCTCCACTTT. Residues: CASSQGRNSPLHF.

The J gene is TRBJ1-1, the V gene TRBV25-1; D might be TRBD1 (5 bases). Germline V gives CDR1 MGHDK, CDR2 SYGVNS. Trimming took 2 bases from V and 1 from J, leaving 8 bases between them. There are 14 residues in the CDR3. The CDR3 region is CASSERGANTEAFF. Here the CDR3 DNA reads TGTGCCAGCAGTGAAAGGGGAGCGAACACTGAAGCTTTCTTT. The full variable domain, completed using reference TRBV25-1 and TRBJ1-1, is EADIYQTPRYLVIGTGKKITLECSQTMGHDKMYWYQQDPGMELHLIHYSYGVNSTEKGDLSSESTVSRIRTEHFPLTLESARPSHTSQYLCASSERGANTEAFFGQGTRLTVV.

The genes are TRBV10-2 and TRBJ2-1; D unclear. This CDR3 contains 15 residues. Germline CDR1 reads WSHSY; CDR2 reads SAAADI. The germline V and J ends were trimmed by 4 bases and 2 bases, with 12 bases remaining between them. The CDR3 DNA follows: TGCGCCAGCAGTGTGGGCCTTGGGGCCTACAATGAGCAGTTCTTC. This translates into CASSVGLGAYNEQFF.

This chain connects TRBV2 to TRBJ2-2, with D possibly matching TRBD2 (5 bases). The CDR3 consists of 15 residues. Looked up from germline, CDR1 is SNHLY and CDR2 is FYNNEI. V shed 6 bases and J shed 4 bases, with 15 bases lying between them. The CDR3 nucleotides are TGTGCCAGCAGCCCCCGAGGGCGGGCCACCGGGGAGCTGTTTTTT. Translation: CASSPRGRATGELFF.

V and J are TRBV19 and TRBJ2-4; D may be TRBD2 (6 bases). This CDR3 spans 13 amino acids. Trimming shortened V by 7 bases and J by 7 bases, and 14 bases separated the two germline ends. The germline CDR1 and CDR2 sequences are LNHDA and SQIVND (reference sequence). The CDR3 sequence: CASKGGGRNIQYF. The CDR3 nucleotides are TGTGCCAGTAAGGGAGGAGGTAGGAACATTCAGTACTTC.

The J gene is TRBJ1-1, the V gene TRBV5-6; no clear D gene. The CDR3 spans 16 residues. The germline CDR1 and CDR2 sequences are SGHDT and YYEEEE. With 4 bases removed from V and 3 bases from J, the gap between germline ends came to 19 bases. The CDR3 reads CASSTLRLGRDTEAFF. The DNA of the CDR3 is TGTGCCAGCAGCACCTTGAGATTGGGGAGGGACACTGAAGCTTTCTTT.

In this sample, this clone turned up once. V usage is TRBV9 and J usage is TRBJ1-1; D not certain. This CDR3 spans 14 amino acids. Germline values: CDR1 SGDLS, CDR2 YYNGEE. V lost 0 bases to trimming and J lost 1 base, with 7 bases between them. CDR3 in DNA: TGTGCCAGCAGCGTAGATGCGGCGAACACTGAAGCTTTCTTT. It is translated as CASSVDAANTEAFF.

This chain links TRBV7-9 with TRBJ2-7; D is uncertain. This CDR3 spans 13 amino acids. Trimming cost V 1 base and J 8 bases, with 12 bases left between them. Germline CDR1 reads SEHNR; CDR2 reads FQNEAQ (reference sequence). In DNA, the CDR3 is TGTGCCAGCAGCTTAGGTGGGCAGGAGCAGCAGTACTTC. Its protein product is CASSLGGQEQQYF.

V usage is TRBV4-3 and J usage is TRBJ2-6; 7 bases are a match to TRBD1. The ends lost 1 base at V and 1 base at J; junction bases unmatched: 4. The CDR3 runs to 17 residues. Germline V gives CDR1 LGHNA, CDR2 YSLEER. The CDR3 protein is CASSQGRGPSGANVLTF. The CDR3, as DNA: TGCGCCAGCAGCCAAGGAAGGGGGCCGTCTGGGGCCAACGTCCTGACTTTC.